A single sample is the source of the 17 T cell receptor beta chains below, sequenced in a study of low-dose radiotherapy and immunotherapy resistance in tumors. This sample's time point: before trial treatment. With TRAV- and TRBV-specific primers, first-strand cDNA was made, covering the alpha and beta chains. A constant-region primer paired with the V-primer adapter amplified TCRs over 20 PCR cycles. MiXCR, run by TCRdb on the reads, gives a single entry per CDR3 protein. The sample lists tens of thousands of distinct CDR3 sequences; about a sixth were seen once. This specimen consisted of PBMCs, obtained before treatment. These receptors were taken from a male donor with prostate cancer.

This clonotype was counted at least ten times. The chain links TRBV6-1 to TRBJ1-4; 10 bases agree with TRBD1. The trim removed 6 bases at V and 7 bases at J, leaving 14 bases unmatched. Germline loops: CDR1 MNHNS, CDR2 SASEGT. This CDR3 contains 17 residues. The DNA for the CDR3 is TGTGCCAGCAGACTGACAGGGGGCGCGGGCTCTGGTGAAAAACTGTTTTTT. Translation gives CASRLTGGAGSGEKLFF.

The CDR3 DNA reads as TGTGCCAGCAGTTCCGCCGACAGGGGGCGCGGTACCGGGGAGCTGTTTTTT. Translation: CASSSADRGRGTGELFF. The chain uses TRBV6-2 or TRBV6-3 and TRBJ2-2; 10 bases align to TRBD1. J lost 5 bases, V lost 4 bases, and 10 bases had no gene match. The CDR3 runs to 17 residues. CDR1 and CDR2 from the germline V gene are MNHEY and SVGEGT.

On this clonotype itself: This could be a read error, since a much larger clone is one nucleotide away. This chain uses TRBV18 with TRBJ2-5; TRBD1 matches 7 bases. This CDR3 spans 15 amino acids. Germline V gives CDR1 KGHSH, CDR2 LQKENI. J was trimmed by 9 bases and V by 0 bases; bases with no gene match: 10. The CDR3 nucleotides read TGTGCCAGCTCACCACCTTCGACAGGGCCGGAGTCCCAGTACTTC. It specifies CASSPPSTGPESQYF.

Concerning this clonotype itself: With only one base between it and a far larger clone, this is likely a read error. The V and J genes are TRBV11-1 and TRBJ2-7; D is perhaps TRBD1 (5 bases). Trimming left V 5 bases short and J 7 bases short, with 21 bases between. The V gene's germline CDR1 is SGHAT and CDR2 FQDESV (reference sequence). CDR3 size: 15 residues. The CDR3 loop reads CASSPRQKSYNEQYF. CDR3 bases: TGTGCCAGCAGCCCCCGACAGAAATCCTACAATGAGCAGTACTTC.

This clonotype appeared many times. This chain uses TRBV20-1 with TRBJ2-1, with 9 bases that match TRBD2. V dropped 0 bases and J dropped 2; count of bases not matched to a gene: 5. The CDR3 is made up of 16 amino acids. In germline, CDR1 is DFQATT, CDR2 SNEGSKA (reference sequence). The CDR3 sequence: CSARDLASGAYNEQFF. CDR3 in DNA: TGCAGTGCTAGAGATCTTGCTAGCGGGGCCTACAATGAGCAGTTCTTC.

This clonotype was counted many times. The chain recombines TRBV14 with TRBJ2-3; D gene unclear. The CDR3 consists of 13 residues. Deletions cut 1 base from V and 7 bases from J, with 9 bases between. Germline V CDR1 and CDR2: SGHDN, FVKESK. The CDR3 region is CASSQAGSYTQYF. DNA for the CDR3: TGTGCCAGCAGCCAAGCAGGATCATATACGCAGTATTTT.

This clonotype was observed many times. The chain combines TRBV11-1 with TRBJ2-7, with unresolved D. The CDR3 consists of 15 residues. V lost 3 bases and J 0 bases, leaving 12 bases between the germline ends. The germline V gene encodes CDR1 SGHAT and CDR2 FQDESV (reference sequence). The CDR3 sequence: CASSFTYAASYEQYF. The CDR3 nucleotides read TGTGCCAGCAGCTTTACCTACGCAGCCTCCTACGAGCAGTACTTC. The entire variable domain, with the rest obtained from reference TRBV11-1 and TRBJ2-7, is as follows: EAEVAQSPRYKITEKSQAVAFWCDPISGHATLYWYRQILGQGPELLVQFQDESVVDDSQLPKDRFSAERLKGVDSTLKIQPAELGDSAMYLCASSFTYAASYEQYFGPGTRLTVT.

This clonotype was picked up many times. V gene TRBV27 combines with J gene TRBJ2-3, with D possibly being TRBD1 or TRBD2 (6 bases each). The V gene's germline CDR1 is MNHEY and CDR2 SMNVEV (reference sequence). This CDR3 spans 14 amino acids. V was clipped by 7 bases and J by 4 bases, with 15 bases between them. CDR3 nucleotides: TGTGCCAGCAATAGGGGGGCTTCGGCAGATACGCAGTATTTT. Its protein product is CASNRGASADTQYF.

In this sample, this clonotype turned up many times. The rearrangement links TRBV20-1 to TRBJ1-1; D gene ambiguous. Between the trimmed V and J ends, which lost 5 bases and 0 bases, there was a span of 22 bases. The germline CDR1 and CDR2 sequences are DFQATT and SNEGSKA (reference sequence). The CDR3 has 17 residues. This chain's CDR3 is CSAWPHGRPSMNTEAFF. The CDR3 nucleotides read TGCAGTGCTTGGCCCCACGGCAGACCAAGCATGAACACTGAAGCTTTCTTT.

CDR3 DNA: TGTGCCAGCAGCCAAACAGGGGACCAAGAGACCCAGTACTTC. It is translated as CASSQTGDQETQYF. The chain carries TRBV9 and TRBJ2-5; 7 nucleotides line up with TRBD1. The CDR3 spans 14 residues. Per the germline V gene, CDR1 is SGDLS and CDR2 is YYNGEE. After removal of 4 bases from V and 0 bases from J, the junction contained 3 bases not matched to a gene.

The table lists this clonotype with many counts. The rearrangement uses TRBV10-1 and TRBJ2-7, with a tentative D call TRBD1 (5 bases). V was clipped by 0 bases and J by 6 bases, with 9 bases between them. The CDR3 covers 13 residues. Germline CDR1 WNHNN, CDR2 SYGVQD (reference sequence). CDR3 DNA: TGCGCCAGCAGTGAGTCGTCCAGGGCCGAGCAGTACTTC. This codes for CASSESSRAEQYF.

The table lists this clonotype with many counts. The chain uses TRBV20-1 and TRBJ2-5; D gene uncertain. The CDR3 loop spans 10 amino acids. Germline assignment: CDR1 DFQATT and CDR2 SNEGSKA (reference sequence). Trimming shortened V by 5 bases and J by 3 bases, and 4 bases separated the two germline ends. CDR3 in amino acids: CSAVKETQYF. CDR3 DNA: TGCAGTGCTGTAAAAGAGACCCAGTACTTC.

This clonotype was found many times. The CDR3 loop is CASARRVLSYEQYF. CDR3 sequence (DNA): TGTGCCAGCGCACGAAGGGTGCTCTCCTACGAGCAGTACTTC. The rearrangement uses TRBV28 and TRBJ2-7; no definite D call. The V and J ends lost 8 bases and 0 bases respectively, with 14 bases between them. CDR3 length: 14 residues. Germline V CDR1 and CDR2: MDHEN, SYDVKM.

This sequence joins TRBV14 and TRBJ2-1, with a weak D call TRBD1 (6 bases). The CDR3 runs to 16 residues. Germline CDR1 is SGHDN and CDR2 is FVKESK. With 3 bases removed from V and 0 bases from J, the gap between germline ends came to 12 bases. CDR3 region: CASSQDSLSSYNEQFF. Here the CDR3 DNA reads TGTGCCAGCAGCCAGGACAGCTTGAGCTCCTACAATGAGCAGTTCTTC.

This clonotype appeared many times. The rearrangement links TRBV30 to TRBJ2-7; D gene ambiguous. With 4 bases removed from V and 3 bases from J, the gap between germline ends came to 13 bases. The CDR3 length is 13 residues. Germline CDR1 reads GTSNPN; CDR2 reads SVGIG (reference sequence). The CDR3 region has the DNA TGTGCCTGGAATTTCGGCCCAGACTACGAGCAGTACTTC. This sequence encodes CAWNFGPDYEQYF.

Concerning this clonotype: With a much larger clone just one base away, this may be a read error. The rearrangement uses TRBV27 and TRBJ2-2; no reliable D call. Germline CDR1 and CDR2: MNHEY and SMNVEV (reference sequence). V was cut by 3 bases and J by 9 bases, with 20 bases left in between. The CDR3 totals 16 residues. The CDR3 DNA reads TGTGCCAGCAGTTTGGTGGCCTCACCTCTAGGCAGGGAGCTGTTTTTT. It codes for CASSLVASPLGRELFF.

This clonotype was detected ten times or more. This chain links TRBV12-3 or TRBV12-4 with TRBJ2-1; 15 nucleotides line up with TRBD2. The junction had 2 bases not matched to a gene; V was cut back by 5 bases and J by 12 bases. The CDR3 extends over 13 amino acids. DNA for the CDR3: TGTGCCAGCAGTGTGGGACTAGCGGGGGGGCAGTTCTTC. This codes for CASSVGLAGGQFF.